Detailed here is one T cell receptor beta chain. This receptor's antigen is unknown. Base qualities are not at hand, and no much larger clone is one base apart. TCR beta CDR3 regions were amplified from RNA transcripts for repertoire sequencing. The first round of RT-PCR was done with HTBI primers and the Qiagen OneStep RT-PCR kit, and was followed by a second round of multiplex PCR, then size selection and purification. Libraries were sequenced on an Illumina HiSeq2000 using paired-end 100 bp reads. Per the authors' processing: SOAPnuke was used for read processing, and reads with adapters, uncalled bases, a mean Phred below 15, or no exact constant-primer or identifier match were discarded. COPE v1.2.5 was used to merge the high-quality paired reads. Each unique nucleotide sequence was defined as a clonotype, and clonotypes were aligned to IMGT TRB V, D and J references with MiTCR v1.1. The analysis was limited to V-J combinations with a frequency above 0.0001, which together covered around 99% of the repertoires. For each V-J combination, a TCR clonal expansion and chaos score was defined as F50 clonal expansion divided by the chaos observed in the TCRdist matrix. Features were reduced by Welch's t-statistics and random forest to roughly 14 V-J combinations, which fed a naive Bayes classifier. Thyroid-blood repertoire similarity was quantified with the Morisita-Horn index. TCRdb passed the public sequencing reads through fastp at Q25 and MiXCR, retaining productive beta sequences. Entries that share a CDR3 protein sequence are merged under the most common genes and DNA. What appears here as the V and J calls and clone size reflects TCRdb's work, not the paper's. Recorded for this sample are about 740,000 distinct CDR3 sequences; roughly 40% of them occurred a single time. The ten largest clones add up to less than 55% of the sample.

This sample stems from a study of Graves' ophthalmopathy and Graves' hyperthyroidism (dated by TCRdb to the late 2010s). Turning to the overall study: Peripheral blood was collected at initial diagnosis, prior to any treatment. TCR beta repertoire signatures were used to distinguish Graves' ophthalmopathy from Graves' hyperthyroidism and to predict progression to ophthalmopathy. In total, 135 blood samples were TCR-sequenced: 40 to 45 ophthalmopathy, approximately 80 hyperthyroidism and approximately 17 hyperthyroidism-to-ophthalmopathy patients. A discovery set of 90 to 100 patients (around 45 ophthalmopathy, under 65 stable hyperthyroidism) was enrolled to explore V-J signatures distinguishing ophthalmopathy from hyperthyroidism. For independent validation, a separate cohort was made up of approximately 19 hyperthyroidism patients plus 17 patients who later progressed from hyperthyroidism to ophthalmopathy. In a handful of hyperthyroidism patients, the T-cell repertoire of thyroid tissue was compared with the T-cell repertoire of blood. Following sampling, methimazole starting at 30 mg daily was administered to hyperthyroidism patients, and high-dose intravenous methylprednisolone was administered to ophthalmopathy patients. Study-level results and caveats: Most of the expanded thyroid clonotypes with a frequency above 0.001 were also detected in blood, and it was suggested that the thyroid immune response may be reflected by blood repertoires. In cross-validation, the 13-signature model distinguished ophthalmopathy from stable hyperthyroidism with 85% to 90% sensitivity and around 81% specificity, and in the test set the corresponding values were approximately 80% and 68%. Sample size was not statistically predetermined, and group allocation was not concealed from the investigators. In validation, the model predicted ophthalmopathy progression with about 70% sensitivity and approximately 72% specificity; more than ten predicted patients were CT-confirmed with GO in a median of approximately 6.2 months.

V is pruned by 11 bases and J by 6 bases, leaving 17 bases of the junction without a gene match. Looking up the germline V gene yields CDR1 KGHDR and CDR2 SFDVKD. The CDR3 contains 16 residues, cysteine and phenylalanine counted. Kept here is only the CDR3 DNA, which spans 48 bases and is read in frame from base 1. Ophthalmopathy patients were characterized by moderately to severely active disease, a Clinical Activity Score of at least 3, a NOSPECS grade of at least 4, and a disease duration under 3 months. Patients were excluded if they had other autoimmune diseases, uncontrolled infections, pregnancy or lactation. Diagnosis was based on clinical symptoms, serum thyroxine, TRAb, thyroid ultrasound and orbital computed tomography. PBMCs were isolated from about 9.1 ml of fresh peripheral blood by Ficoll-Paque density gradient centrifugation. Total RNA was extracted with Trizol reagent and quality-checked on an Agilent 2100 Bioanalyzer.

Specimen: peripheral blood. This TCR derives from an adult man with Graves' ophthalmopathy. The sequence links TRBV24-1 to TRBJ1-2; 10 middle bases align to TRBD1. In nucleotide form, the sequence is TGTGCCAGCAGGCAACCCCGGGACAGGGGAACGAATGGCTACACCTTC. Its coded protein is CASRQPRDRGTNGYTF.